This is a list of T cell receptor beta chains from one sample in a study of early stage breast cancer tumors. Repertoires were generated with immunoSEQ multiplex PCR, while TCRdb's copy carries only in-frame clones and drops some. This sample has some 47,000 clones, with 65% to 90% found just once. The source material was blood. The receptor set was obtained from a person in their fifties or sixties with breast cancer. Both conserved end residues are part of each CDR3. A D gene is named only where the DNA matches it firmly. Expanded clones get a size class; other rows say once, few or many, or leave the size out.

V	J	length	size	D	DNA	CDR3
TRBV15	TRBJ2-7	15	few	TRBD1	TGTGCCACCAGCAGAGCGGGACAGGGTGGCAACGAGCAGTACTTC	CATSRAGQGGNEQYF
TRBV7-9	TRBJ2-3	13	NA	NA	TGTGCCAGCAGCCCCGCATTCGGGGATACGCAGTATTTT	CASSPAFGDTQYF
TRBV4-2	TRBJ1-2	15	NA	NA	TGTGCCAGCAGCCAACCAATCGGGGGGCCGGATGGCTACACCTTC	CASSQPIGGPDGYTF
TRBV28	TRBJ1-5	12	NA	NA	TGTGCCAGCAGTTTATTGGATCAGCCCCAGCATTTT	CASSLLDQPQHF
TRBV9	TRBJ2-2	17	NA	TRBD2	TGTGCCAGCAGCGTAGCGGGAGGGTGGGCGAACACCGGGGAGCTGTTTTTT	CASSVAGGWANTGELFF
TRBV28	TRBJ2-1	12	once	NA	TGTGCCAGCAGTCCGGGACGGTCCCACGGGTTCTTC	CASSPGRSHGFF
TRBV6-6	TRBJ2-2	15	few	NA	TGTGCCAGCAGTTACGGGACGTCTAACACCGGGGAGCTGTTTTTT	CASSYGTSNTGELFF
TRBV7-9	TRBJ1-4	15	NA	NA	TGTGCCAGCAGCGTCTCAGGGTGGAGAGGTGAAAAACTGTTTTTT	CASSVSGWRGEKLFF
TRBV5-8	TRBJ1-6	15	NA	NA	TGTGCCAGCAGCTTGGATGGCCCCCCGGAATCACCCCTCCACTTT	CASSLDGPPESPLHF
TRBV28	TRBJ2-7	17	NA	NA	TGTGCCAGCATTCCTTCGGGTTTTTGGGCTGCGAGCTCCGAGCAGTACTTC	CASIPSGFWAASSEQYF
TRBV11-1	TRBJ2-2	15	once	NA	TGTGCCAGCAGCTTACAGGGCCAAAACACCGGGGAGCTGTTTTTT	CASSLQGQNTGELFF
TRBV9	TRBJ2-7	14	NA	TRBD2	TGTGCCAGCAGCGCTAGCGGGACCTCCTACGAGCAGTACTTC	CASSASGTSYEQYF
TRBV29-1	TRBJ2-7	13	NA	NA	TGCAGCGTCCTAAGTACAGGTACCTACGAGCAGTACTTC	CSVLSTGTYEQYF
TRBV5-1	TRBJ2-1	15	NA	NA	TGCGCCAGCAGCTTGGGGACTACCCGAAACAATGAGCAGTTCTTC	CASSLGTTRNNEQFF
TRBV4-1	TRBJ2-7	15	NA	NA	TGCGCCAGCAGCCAAGATTTAGCAGGGGCCTACGAGCAGTACTTC	CASSQDLAGAYEQYF
TRBV6-6	TRBJ1-4	13	NA	TRBD1	TGTGCCAGTAAGGGGACAGGGAATGAAAAACTGTTTTTT	CASKGTGNEKLFF
TRBV7-2	TRBJ2-6	16	NA	NA	TGTGCCAGCAGCTTAGTGGAGGGCTCTGGGGCCAACGTCCTGACTTTC	CASSLVEGSGANVLTF
TRBV7-9	TRBJ1-1	16	NA	NA	TGTGCCAGCAGCCAAACCCGAACCAGTAGCGGCACTGAAGCTTTCTTT	CASSQTRTSSGTEAFF
TRBV7-2	TRBJ2-5	15	NA	NA	TGTGCCAGCAGCACAAGACAGGCGACCAAAGAGACCCAGTACTTC	CASSTRQATKETQYF
TRBV5-1	TRBJ2-5	13	NA	TRBD1	TGCGCCAGCAGCCAGTGGACAGGAGAGACCCAGTACTTC	CASSQWTGETQYF
TRBV18	TRBJ1-5	18	NA	NA	TGTGCCAGCTCACCAACGGGCGCGGAGGTAAATGGCAATCAGCCCCAGCATTTT	CASSPTGAEVNGNQPQHF
TRBV29-1	TRBJ2-4	11	NA	NA	TGCAGCGTAGACAGCGGCGACATTCAGTACTTC	CSVDSGDIQYF
TRBV20-1	TRBJ2-7	11	NA	NA	TGCAGTGCTAGATCCAGGGGCGAGCAGTACTTC	CSARSRGEQYF
TRBV2	TRBJ1-5	15	few	NA	TGTGCCAGCAGTCGGACTCCGGTCCCCGTTCAGCCCCAGCATTTT	CASSRTPVPVQPQHF
TRBV12-5	TRBJ1-1	11	NA	NA	TGTGCTAGTGGTTTTCTCACTGAAGCTTTCTTT	CASGFLTEAFF
TRBV1	TRBJ2-2	17	NA	NA	NA	CTSSLPWGQGNTGELFF
TRBV20-1	TRBJ2-3	11	NA	NA	TGCAGTGCTAGGCCCGCAGATACGCAGTATTTT	CSARPADTQYF
TRBV5-1	TRBJ2-3	17	NA	TRBD2	TGCGCCAGCAGCCCCGGGGGGAGATCGTATAGCACAGATACGCAGTATTTT	CASSPGGRSYSTDTQYF
TRBV6-5	TRBJ2-1	13	NA	TRBD1	TGTGCCAGCAGTAAACAGGGGGGCTATGAGCAGTTCTTC	CASSKQGGYEQFF
TRBV6-1	TRBJ1-2	17	NA	NA	TGTGCCAGCAGTGAATTGGTCTACTTAACTGATTCCTATGGCTACACCTTC	CASSELVYLTDSYGYTF
TRBV4-2	TRBJ1-1	15	NA	NA	TGTGCCAGCAGCCAAGGCGGACAGACGAACACTGAAGCTTTCTTT	CASSQGGQTNTEAFF
TRBV14	TRBJ2-4	12	NA	NA	TGTGCCCATTTAAAGGCCAAAAACATTCAGTACTTC	CAHLKAKNIQYF
TRBV6-1	TRBJ2-5	10	NA	NA	TGTGCCAGCGGGGAAGAGACCCAGTACTTC	CASGEETQYF
TRBV18	TRBJ2-7	15	once	TRBD1	TGTGCCAGCTCACCGACTTCGGACAGGCCCTACGAGCAGTACTTC	CASSPTSDRPYEQYF
TRBV7-2	TRBJ2-5	14	NA	NA	TGTGCCAGCAGCTTAAATGCGAACCAAGAGACCCAGTACTTC	CASSLNANQETQYF
TRBV19	TRBJ2-4	19	NA	TRBD2	TGTGCCAGTAGTATCCCCCTAGCGGGGGGCGTCATAGCCAAAAACATTCAGTACTTC	CASSIPLAGGVIAKNIQYF
TRBV5-1	TRBJ2-3	15	NA	NA	TGCGCCAGCAGCTTGGTCGGGGGCGTACAGGATACGCAGTATTTT	CASSLVGGVQDTQYF
TRBV2	TRBJ2-3	17	NA	TRBD2	TGTGCCAGCAGGGAGGCAAGCGGGGTACCCTCGAGAGATACGCAGTATTTT	CASREASGVPSRDTQYF
TRBV4-2	TRBJ2-1	17	NA	TRBD1	TGTGCCAGCAGCCAAGACTTCAGGGGGCGAGCCTACAATGAGCAGTTCTTC	CASSQDFRGRAYNEQFF
TRBV19	TRBJ2-3	17	NA	NA	TGTGCCAGTAGTATACGGGCGGGGAACCTTATCACAGATACGCAGTATTTT	CASSIRAGNLITDTQYF
TRBV14	TRBJ1-2	15	NA	NA	TGTGCCAGCAGCGATTCAGGGGCGGCTAACTATGGCTACACCTTC	CASSDSGAANYGYTF
TRBV18	TRBJ2-1	16	NA	TRBD2	TGTGCCAGCTCACCACCCACTAGCGGGGCCCACAATGAGCAGTTCTTC	CASSPPTSGAHNEQFF
TRBV29-1	TRBJ1-1	21	once	NA	TGCAGCGTTGTGGGGCCCCCGTCAGGGGACACCGTTAAAATAATGAACACTGAAGCTTTCTTT	CSVVGPPSGDTVKIMNTEAFF
TRBV7-9	TRBJ1-2	11	NA	NA	TGTGCCAGCAGCCTCAGTTGGAGCTACACCTTC	CASSLSWSYTF